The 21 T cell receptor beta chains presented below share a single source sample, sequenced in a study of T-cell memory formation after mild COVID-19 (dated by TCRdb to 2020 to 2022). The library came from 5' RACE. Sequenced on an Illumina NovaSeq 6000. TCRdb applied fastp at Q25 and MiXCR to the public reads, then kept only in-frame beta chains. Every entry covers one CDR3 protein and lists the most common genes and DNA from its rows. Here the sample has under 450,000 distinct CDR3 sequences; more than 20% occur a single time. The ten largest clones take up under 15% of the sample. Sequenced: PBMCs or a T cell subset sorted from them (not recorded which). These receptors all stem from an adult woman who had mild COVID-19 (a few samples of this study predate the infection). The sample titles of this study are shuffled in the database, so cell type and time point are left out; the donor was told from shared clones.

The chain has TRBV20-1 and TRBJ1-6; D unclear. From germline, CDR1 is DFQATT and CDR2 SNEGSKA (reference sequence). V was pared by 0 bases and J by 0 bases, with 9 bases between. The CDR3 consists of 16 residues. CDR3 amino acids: CSARDRTSSYNSPLHF. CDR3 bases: TGCAGTGCTAGAGATCGAACGAGCTCCTATAATTCACCCCTCCACTTT.

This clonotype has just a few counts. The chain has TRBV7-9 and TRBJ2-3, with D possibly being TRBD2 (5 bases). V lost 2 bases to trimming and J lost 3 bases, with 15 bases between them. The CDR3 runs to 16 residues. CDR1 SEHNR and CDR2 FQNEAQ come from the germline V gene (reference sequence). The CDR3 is CASSLSQAVTTDTQYF. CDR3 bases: TGTGCCAGCAGCTTATCCCAAGCGGTTACTACAGATACGCAGTATTTT.

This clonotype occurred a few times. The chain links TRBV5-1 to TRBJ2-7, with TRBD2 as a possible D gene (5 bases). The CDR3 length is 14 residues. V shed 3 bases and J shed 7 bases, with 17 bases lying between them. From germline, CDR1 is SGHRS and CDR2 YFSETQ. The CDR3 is CASSSRSGYLEQYF. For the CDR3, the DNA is TGCGCCAGCAGCTCCCGTTCGGGATATCTTGAGCAGTACTTC.

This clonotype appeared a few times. The CDR3 here is CASSLGTSGGYGGYTF. In DNA, the CDR3 is TGTGCCAGCAGCTTAGGAACGTCGGGGGGTTATGGTGGCTACACCTTC. The rearrangement uses TRBV7-6 and TRBJ1-2; possible D gene TRBD1, 5 bases. V lost 1 base and J lost 7, with 19 bases in between. The length of the CDR3 is 16 residues. CDR1 is SGHVS and CDR2 is FNYEAQ in the germline V gene. Complete variable domain (other parts from reference TRBV7-6 and TRBJ1-2): GAGVSQSPRYKVTKRGQDVALRCDPISGHVSLYWYRQALGQGPEFLTYFNYEAQQDKSGLPNDRFSAERPEGSISTLTIQRTEQRDSAMYRCASSLGTSGGYGGYTFGSGTRLTVV.

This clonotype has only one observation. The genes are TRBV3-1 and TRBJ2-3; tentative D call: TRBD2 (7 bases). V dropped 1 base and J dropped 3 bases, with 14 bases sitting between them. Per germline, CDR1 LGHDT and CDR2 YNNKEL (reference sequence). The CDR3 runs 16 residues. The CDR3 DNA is TGTGCCAGCAGCCAAGGCGGGGGCCAAGTAACAGATACGCAGTATTTT. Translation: CASSQGGGQVTDTQYF.

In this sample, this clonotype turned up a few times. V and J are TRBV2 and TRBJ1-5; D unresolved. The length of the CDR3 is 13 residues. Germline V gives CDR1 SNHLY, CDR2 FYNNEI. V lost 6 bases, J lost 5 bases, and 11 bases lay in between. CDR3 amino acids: CASSPGWHQPQHF. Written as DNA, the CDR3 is TGTGCCAGCAGCCCCGGGTGGCATCAGCCCCAGCATTTT.

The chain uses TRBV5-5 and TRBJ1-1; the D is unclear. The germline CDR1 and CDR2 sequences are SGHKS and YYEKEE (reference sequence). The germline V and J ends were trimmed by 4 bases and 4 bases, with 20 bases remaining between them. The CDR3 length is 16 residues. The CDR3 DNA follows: TGTGCCAGCAGCCCCACAACTCCCAAGTTGGGCACTGAAGCTTTCTTT. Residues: CASSPTTPKLGTEAFF.

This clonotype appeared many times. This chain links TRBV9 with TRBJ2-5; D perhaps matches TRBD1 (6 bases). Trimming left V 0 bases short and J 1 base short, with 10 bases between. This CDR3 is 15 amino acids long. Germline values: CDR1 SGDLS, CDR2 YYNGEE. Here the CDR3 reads CASSVGTVPQETQYF. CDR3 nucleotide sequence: TGTGCCAGCAGCGTAGGGACAGTCCCCCAAGAGACCCAGTACTTC.

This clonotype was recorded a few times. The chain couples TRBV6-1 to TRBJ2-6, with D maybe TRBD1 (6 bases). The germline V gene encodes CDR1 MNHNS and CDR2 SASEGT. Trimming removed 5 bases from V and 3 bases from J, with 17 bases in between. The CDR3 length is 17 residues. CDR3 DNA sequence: TGTGCCAGCAGTAGGGGGTCAGGGGCATTTGGGGCCAACGTCCTGACTTTC. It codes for CASSRGSGAFGANVLTF.

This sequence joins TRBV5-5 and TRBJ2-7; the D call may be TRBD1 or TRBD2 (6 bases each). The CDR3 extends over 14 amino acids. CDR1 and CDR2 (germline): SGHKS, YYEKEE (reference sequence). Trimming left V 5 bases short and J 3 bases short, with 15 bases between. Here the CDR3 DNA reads TGTGCCAGCAGGGGGGGTCCAGGGGACTACGAGCAGTACTTC. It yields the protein CASRGGPGDYEQYF.

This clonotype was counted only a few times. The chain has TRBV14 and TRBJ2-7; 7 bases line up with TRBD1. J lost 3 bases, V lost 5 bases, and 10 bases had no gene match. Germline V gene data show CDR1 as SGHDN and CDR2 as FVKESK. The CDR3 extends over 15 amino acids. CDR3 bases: TGTGCCAGCAGCTCCCGGACAGGTACCGACTACGAGCAGTACTTC. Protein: CASSSRTGTDYEQYF.

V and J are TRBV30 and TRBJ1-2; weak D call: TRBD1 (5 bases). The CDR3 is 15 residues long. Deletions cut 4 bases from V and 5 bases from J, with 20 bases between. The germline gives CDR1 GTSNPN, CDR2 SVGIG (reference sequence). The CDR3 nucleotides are TGTGCCTGGACCTCCCAAAACGTGGGGGGATATGGCTACACCTTC. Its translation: CAWTSQNVGGYGYTF.

In nucleotides, the CDR3 is TGCGCCAGCAGCGCCCGGGACAGGGGCTTATATAATTCACCCCTCCACTTT. Protein: CASSARDRGLYNSPLHF. This chain connects TRBV4-1 to TRBJ1-6; the match to TRBD1 covers 10 bases. This CDR3 has 17 residues. The V and J ends lost 5 bases and 4 bases, in that order; junction bases with no gene match: 8. Germline V gives CDR1 MGHRA, CDR2 YSYEKL.

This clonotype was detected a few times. The CDR3 sequence: CASSPGLAGPYNEQFF. In DNA form, the CDR3 reads TGTGCCAGCTCACCGGGACTAGCGGGACCTTACAATGAGCAGTTCTTC. The chain joins TRBV18 to TRBJ2-1; 13 nucleotides agree with TRBD2. V lost 3 bases, J lost 4 bases, and 3 bases stayed unmatched. Germline loops: CDR1 KGHSH, CDR2 LQKENI. The CDR3 extends over 16 amino acids.

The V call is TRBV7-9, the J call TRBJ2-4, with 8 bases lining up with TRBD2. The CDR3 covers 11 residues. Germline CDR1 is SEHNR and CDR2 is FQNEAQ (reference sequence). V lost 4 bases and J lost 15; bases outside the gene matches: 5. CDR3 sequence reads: CASSYGGARYF. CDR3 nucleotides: TGTGCCAGCAGCTACGGGGGGGCCCGGTACTTC.

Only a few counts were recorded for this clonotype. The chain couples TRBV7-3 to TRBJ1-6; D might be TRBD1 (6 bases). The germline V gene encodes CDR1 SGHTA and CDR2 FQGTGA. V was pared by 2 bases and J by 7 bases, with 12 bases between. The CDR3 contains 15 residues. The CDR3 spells CASSLGGQTNSPLHF. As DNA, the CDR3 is TGTGCCAGCAGCTTAGGAGGACAGACCAATTCACCCCTCCACTTT.

The DNA of the CDR3 is TGCAGTGCTAGAGGTATAGCGGGAGGGCCTAGAACAGATACGCAGTATTTT. It is translated as CSARGIAGGPRTDTQYF. This chain links TRBV20-1 with TRBJ2-3; 11 bases agree with TRBD2. Germline CDR1 DFQATT, CDR2 SNEGSKA (reference sequence). The trim removed 1 base at V and 3 bases at J, leaving 9 bases unmatched. CDR3 length: 17 amino acids.

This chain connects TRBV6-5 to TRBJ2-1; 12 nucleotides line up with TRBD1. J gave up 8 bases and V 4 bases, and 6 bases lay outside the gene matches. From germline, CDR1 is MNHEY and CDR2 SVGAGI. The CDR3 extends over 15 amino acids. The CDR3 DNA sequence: TGTGCCAGCAGTTCACCGGGACAGGGGGCGCATGAGCAGTTCTTC. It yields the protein CASSSPGQGAHEQFF.

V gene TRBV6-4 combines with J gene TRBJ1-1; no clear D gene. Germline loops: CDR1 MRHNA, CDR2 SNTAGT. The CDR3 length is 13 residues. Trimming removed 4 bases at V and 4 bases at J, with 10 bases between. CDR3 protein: CASSGGRSTEAFF. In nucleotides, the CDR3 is TGTGCCAGCAGTGGTGGACGGTCCACTGAAGCTTTCTTT.

This CDR3 reads CASSLEQGVGNTIYF. The DNA for the CDR3 is TGCGCCAGCAGCTTAGAACAGGGAGTCGGAAACACCATATATTTT. This chain joins TRBV5-1 and TRBJ1-3; tentative D call: TRBD1 (6 bases). V lost 2 bases and J 4 bases, leaving 13 bases between the germline ends. The germline V gene has CDR1 SGHRS and CDR2 YFSETQ. The CDR3 spans 15 residues.

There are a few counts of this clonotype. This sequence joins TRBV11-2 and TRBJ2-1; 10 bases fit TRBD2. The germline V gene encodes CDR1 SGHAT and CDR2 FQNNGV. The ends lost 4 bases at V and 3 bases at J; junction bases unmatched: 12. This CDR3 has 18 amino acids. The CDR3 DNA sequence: TGTGCCAGCAGCTCCCCTTGGACTGGGACTAGCGACTACAATGAGCAGTTCTTC. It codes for CASSSPWTGTSDYNEQFF. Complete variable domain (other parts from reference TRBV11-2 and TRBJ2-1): EAGVAQSPRYKIIEKRQSVAFWCNPISGHATLYWYQQILGQGPKLLIQFQNNGVVDDSQLPKDRFSAERLKGVDSTLKIQPAKLEDSAVYLCASSSPWTGTSDYNEQFFGPGTRLTVL.